This record looks at one T cell receptor (beta chain) sequence and its context. Its recognized antigen is unknown. No clone much larger than this one lies a single base away; base qualities are absent. Participants in the prospective study were aged roughly 18 to 100 years, lived in some 24 United States geographic areas, and enrolled through a virtual design. In the prospective study, cohorts were assigned on the basis of participant-reported clinical history obtained from a screening survey and a study questionnaire. Recovered participants in ImmuneRACE Cohort 3 were defined by two consecutive negative NP/OP PCR tests, clearance by a healthcare professional, or resolution of symptoms. Each participant in the prospective study had whole blood, serum and a nasopharyngeal or oropharyngeal swab collected by mobile phlebotomists. Prospective study participants could optionally give additional blood draws and questionnaires over a 2-month period. Blood samples from the prospective study were shipped frozen or at room temperature prior to DNA extraction.

The sample is drawn from a study of blood T cell repertoires in COVID-19 (dated by TCRdb to about 2020). At the level of the whole study: Samples from collaborators originated in the United States, Italy and Spain and spanned both the acute and convalescent phases of COVID-19. The samples were drawn from the first 160 participants of the ongoing ImmuneRACE study and from some 1,300 subjects provided by 6 global collaborators. A freely available public database, intended as a resource for researchers studying the immune response to SARS-CoV-2, is where the repertoires were released. Where HLA class I and class II types were available, the types were taken from metadata supplied by the sample provider, not from assay-based typing. Subjects who had been exposed to COVID-19, were actively infected with it, or had recovered from it provided the deeply sampled blood TCRbeta repertoires that made up the dataset. The sample metadata nearly always contained a de-identified subject ID, COVID-19 status, age in years and sex. The prospective study material was composed of cDNA or gDNA derived from T cells, B-cell-depleted T cells, or PBMCs.

TCRbeta CDR3 regions were amplified from genomic DNA by means of the immunoSEQ Assay, a bias-controlled multiplex PCR. Turning to the authors' computational methods: The number of nucleated cells in each sample was estimated by amplification of reference gene primers within the assay. To quantify the absolute abundance of each unique TCRbeta CDR3 rearrangement, sequence reads were collapsed and filtered. Productive Simpson clonality was computed per sample as the square root of Simpson's diversity index over productive rearrangements. TCRdb re-hosts the immuneACCESS table, in-frame sequences only. Its copies lack some clones; in the studies checked, an unresolved V gene accounts for under half of them, and the cause for the rest is not known. V and J calls and clone size are copied from that table; D and trimming were computed from the DNA. Counted in this sample were fewer than 450,000 clones; 85% to 90% of them appeared once. The leading ten clones occupy about 1.1% of the sample.

Paper-wide results and their limitations: The quantity of clinical and demographic metadata differed by source and by participant and was supplied without curation.

For CDR1 and CDR2, the germline V gene lists LGHNA and YSLEER. Trimming takes 0 bases from V and 8 bases from J, and the germline ends sit 19 bases apart. The CDR3 runs 16 residues from the cysteine to the phenylalanine. The only DNA kept is the CDR3, 48 bases in frame from the first base. The TCR comes from a woman under 30 who had recovered from COVID-19. The sample comprised PBMCs or T cells enriched from blood (not recorded which). The sequence links TRBV4-3 to TRBJ1-2, with TRBD1 tentatively as D gene (6 bases match). In nucleotide form, the sequence is TGCGCCAGCAGCCAAGATTGGCCCCCTAGAGGGGGAGGCTACACCTTC. The translation is CASSQDWPPRGGGYTF.